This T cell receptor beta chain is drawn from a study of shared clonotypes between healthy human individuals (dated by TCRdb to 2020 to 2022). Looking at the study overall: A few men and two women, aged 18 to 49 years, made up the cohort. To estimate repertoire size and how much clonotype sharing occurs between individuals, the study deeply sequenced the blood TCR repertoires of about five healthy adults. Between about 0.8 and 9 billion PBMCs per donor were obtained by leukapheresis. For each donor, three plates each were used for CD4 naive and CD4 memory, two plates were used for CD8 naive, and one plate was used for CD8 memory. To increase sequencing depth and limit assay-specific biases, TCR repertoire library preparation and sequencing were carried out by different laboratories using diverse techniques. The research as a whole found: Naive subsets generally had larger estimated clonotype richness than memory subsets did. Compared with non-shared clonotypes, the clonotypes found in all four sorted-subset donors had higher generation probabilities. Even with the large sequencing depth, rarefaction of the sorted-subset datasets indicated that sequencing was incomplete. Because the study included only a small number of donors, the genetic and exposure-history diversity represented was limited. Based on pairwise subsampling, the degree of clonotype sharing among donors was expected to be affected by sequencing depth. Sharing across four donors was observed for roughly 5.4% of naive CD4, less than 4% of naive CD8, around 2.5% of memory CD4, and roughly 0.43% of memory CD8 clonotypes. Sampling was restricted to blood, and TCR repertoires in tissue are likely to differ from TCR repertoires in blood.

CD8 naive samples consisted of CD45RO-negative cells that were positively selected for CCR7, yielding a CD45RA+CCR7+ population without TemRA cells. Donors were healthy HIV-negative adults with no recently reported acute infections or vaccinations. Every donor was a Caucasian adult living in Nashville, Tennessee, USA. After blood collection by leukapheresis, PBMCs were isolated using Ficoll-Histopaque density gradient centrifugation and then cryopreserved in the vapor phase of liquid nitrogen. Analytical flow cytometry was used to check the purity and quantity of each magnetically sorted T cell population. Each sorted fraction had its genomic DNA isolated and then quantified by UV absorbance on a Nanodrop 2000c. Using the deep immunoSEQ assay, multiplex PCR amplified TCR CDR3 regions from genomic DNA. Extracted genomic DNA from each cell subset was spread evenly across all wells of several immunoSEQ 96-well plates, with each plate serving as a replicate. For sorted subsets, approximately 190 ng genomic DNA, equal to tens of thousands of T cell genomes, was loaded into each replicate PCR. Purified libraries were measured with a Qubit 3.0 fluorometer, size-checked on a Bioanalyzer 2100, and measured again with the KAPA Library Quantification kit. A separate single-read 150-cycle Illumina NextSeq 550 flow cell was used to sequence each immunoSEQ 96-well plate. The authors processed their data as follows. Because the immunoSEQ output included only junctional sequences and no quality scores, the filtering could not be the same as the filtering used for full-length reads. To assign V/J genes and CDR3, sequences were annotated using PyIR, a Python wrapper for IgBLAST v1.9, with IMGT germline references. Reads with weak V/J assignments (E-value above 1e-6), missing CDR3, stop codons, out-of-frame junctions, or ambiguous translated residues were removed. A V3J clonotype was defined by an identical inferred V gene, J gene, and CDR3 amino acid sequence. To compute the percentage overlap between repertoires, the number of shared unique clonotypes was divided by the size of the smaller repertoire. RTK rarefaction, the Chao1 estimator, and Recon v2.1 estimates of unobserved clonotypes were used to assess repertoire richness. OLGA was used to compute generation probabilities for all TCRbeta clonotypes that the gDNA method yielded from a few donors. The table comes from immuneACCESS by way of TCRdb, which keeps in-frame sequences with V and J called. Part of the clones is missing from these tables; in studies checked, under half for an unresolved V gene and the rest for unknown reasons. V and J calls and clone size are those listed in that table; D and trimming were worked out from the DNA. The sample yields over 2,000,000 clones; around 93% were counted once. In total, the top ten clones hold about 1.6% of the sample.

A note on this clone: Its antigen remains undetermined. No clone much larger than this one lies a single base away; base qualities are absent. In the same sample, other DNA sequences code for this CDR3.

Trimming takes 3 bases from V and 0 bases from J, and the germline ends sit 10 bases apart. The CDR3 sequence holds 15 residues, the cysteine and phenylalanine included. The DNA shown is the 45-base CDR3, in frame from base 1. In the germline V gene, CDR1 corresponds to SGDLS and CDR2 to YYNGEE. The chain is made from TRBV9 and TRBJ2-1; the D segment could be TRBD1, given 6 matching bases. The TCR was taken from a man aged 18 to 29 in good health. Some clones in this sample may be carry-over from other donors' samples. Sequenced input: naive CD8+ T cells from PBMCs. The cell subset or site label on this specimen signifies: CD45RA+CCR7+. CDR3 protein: CASSGGGGSYNEQFF. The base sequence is TGTGCCAGCAGCGGAGGGGGTGGCTCCTACAATGAGCAGTTCTTC. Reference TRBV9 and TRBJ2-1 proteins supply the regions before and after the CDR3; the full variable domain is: DSGVTQTPKHLITATGQRVTLRCSPRSGDLSVYWYQQSLDQGLQFLIQYYNGEERAKGNILERFSAQQFPDLHSELNLSSLELGDSALYFCASSGGGGSYNEQFFGPGTRLTVL.